This T cell receptor (beta chain) was captured by sequencing in a study of shared clonotypes between healthy human individuals. Study-level points and caveats: Non-shared clonotypes showed lower generation probabilities than clonotypes common to all four donors.

V was shortened by 8 bases and J by 0 bases, with 5 bases between the two germline ends. Germline V gives CDR1 MDHEN, CDR2 SYDVKM. This CDR3 comprises 13 residues. The repertoire was sequenced with immunoSEQ multiplex PCR; TCRdb's copy has only in-frame clones and lacks some. The table lists over 850,000 clones, 78% of them singletons. This clone was detected many times. The target antigen is unknown. Sequenced sample: memory CD4+ T cells from PBMCs. Subset: CD45RA-negative fraction. The chain carries TRBV28 and TRBJ2-6; unclear D gene. The sequence was obtained from a man aged 18 to 30 in good health. Some clones in this sample may be carry-over from other donors' samples. Here the CDR3 DNA reads TGTGCCAGCTTCGCCTCTGGGGCCAACGTCCTGACTTTC. It codes for CASFASGANVLTF.